A selection of T cell receptor beta chains follows, all from one sample in a study of blood T cells in healthy people across ages. TCRdb reprocessed the 5' RACE reads with MiXCR, giving one entry per CDR3 protein. The profile shows about 1,800,000 distinct CDR3 sequences, roughly 28% of them singletons. The sequenced sample was blood. The receptors were gathered from a young woman in good health. Both conserved end residues are part of each CDR3. Fields, in order: CDR3 protein, J gene, V gene, D gene. D genes are given only for firm matches.

CASSLTTSGGARASLNNEQFF TRBJ2-1 TRBV6-2/TRBV6-3 TRBD2
CASSLRQGTSTQYF TRBJ2-3 TRBV7-2 TRBD1
CASSLGTSGGPYNEQFF TRBJ2-1 TRBV5-1 TRBD2
CASRLTSDPYNEQFF TRBJ2-1 TRBV6-5 TRBD2
CASSYADRPYEQYF TRBJ2-7 TRBV6-5 -
CASAREGEQYF TRBJ2-7 TRBV4-1 -
CSVEGESQGQKPFF TRBJ1-4 TRBV29-1 -
CATRGSRGEKLFF TRBJ1-4 TRBV10-3 -
CVSSRPGVRNEQFF TRBJ2-1 TRBV3-1 -
CASSFLAGGNTDTQYF TRBJ2-3 TRBV5-1 TRBD2
CSVVGLRLGAEAFF TRBJ1-1 TRBV29-1 -
CSVVWGRTEAFF TRBJ1-1 TRBV29-1 -